This T cell receptor beta chain emerged from a study of blood T cell repertoires in COVID-19. Study-level background: Samples taken during acute and convalescent COVID-19 were collected in the United States, Italy and Spain. Nucleic acid was either cDNA or gDNA, and it came from T cells, B-cell-depleted T cells, or PBMCs.

This CDR3 is 14 amino acids long. CDR1 and CDR2 from the germline V gene are ENHRY and SYGVKD. J gave up 2 bases and V 6 bases, and 5 bases lay outside the gene matches. Source study methods: Estimated nucleated cell counts came from reference gene primer amplification. The table came from immunoSEQ multiplex PCR; TCRdb's copy has only in-frame clones and leaves some out. The D gene and trimming were derived from the DNA, and the V and J assignments and clone size from that table. The sample contains around 98,000 clones, 65% to 90% of which appear only once. The TCR comes from a man between 65 and 80 years old with active or convalescent COVID-19. The chain employs TRBV10-3 and TRBJ1-1; TRBD1 agrees at 8 bases. Sequenced input: peripheral blood. CDR3 nucleotide sequence: TGTGCCATCAGACTGACAGGGGACAACACTGAAGCTTTCTTT. Encoded protein: CAIRLTGDNTEAFF.